Below are 16 T cell receptor beta chains sequenced from a single sample in a study of sequential checkpoint blockade in melanoma. Using immunoSEQ multiplex PCR, the repertoire was profiled, and TCRdb retains in-frame clones only, with some absent. The sample carries around 16,000 clones, approximately 80% recorded once. Stated treatment: randomized to nivolumab then ipilimumab (arm A) or the reverse (arm B). The specimen comprised CD8+ T cells sorted from blood (inferred from file names), sampled from a patient given nivolumab and ipilimumab in sequence. Receptor source: a human donor with melanoma.

This CDR3 reads CASSGLAGAGDTQYF. The CDR3 nucleotides read TGTGCCAGCAGTGGACTAGCGGGGGCCGGGGATACGCAGTATTTT. The chain links TRBV6-1 to TRBJ2-3, with 12 bases identical to TRBD2. The CDR3 is 15 amino acids. Germline V CDR1 and CDR2: MNHNS, SASEGT. With 4 bases clipped from V and 6 bases from J, the junction kept 5 bases outside the gene matches.

The chain combines TRBV4-3 with TRBJ2-7; possible D gene TRBD1, 5 bases. Looked up from germline, CDR1 is LGHNA and CDR2 is YSLEER. V was pared by 1 base and J by 3 bases, with 10 bases between. The CDR3 covers 14 residues. The CDR3 coding sequence is TGCGCCAGCAGCCAAGTACTACAGGACTACGAGCAGTACTTC. Protein: CASSQVLQDYEQYF.

The chain uses TRBV19 and TRBJ2-5, with a tentative D call TRBD2 (5 bases). The DNA end lines up better with TRBJ2-7; the J call may be wrong. From germline, CDR1 is LNHDA and CDR2 SQIVND (reference sequence). The CDR3 has 14 amino acids. CDR3 loop: CASSMGSVAYEQYF. As DNA, the CDR3 is TGTGCCAGTAGTATGGGTAGCGTGGCCTACGAGCAGTACTTC.

The V call is TRBV6-6, the J call TRBJ2-1; 10 bases line up with TRBD2. Germline trimming cut 6 bases from V and 3 bases from J; bases unmatched to any gene: 5. Germline V gives CDR1 MNHNY, CDR2 SVGAGI (reference sequence). This CDR3 spans 15 amino acids. CDR3 amino acids: CASRSGTSVYNEQFF. CDR3 DNA: TGTGCCAGCAGGTCCGGGACTAGCGTCTACAATGAGCAGTTCTTC.

This rearrangement joins TRBV2 to TRBJ1-4; 7 bases match TRBD1. Germline assignment: CDR1 SNHLY and CDR2 FYNNEI. The CDR3 is made up of 15 amino acids. After removal of 10 bases from V and 7 bases from J, the junction contained 15 bases not matched to a gene. The CDR3 DNA follows: TGTGCCAACACAAGGGCGACAGGGTTGAGTGAAAAACTGTTTTTT. Amino acid sequence: CANTRATGLSEKLFF.

This clone showed up just a few times. The V gene is TRBV27, the J gene TRBJ2-5; D ambiguous. Matching the DNA end better, TRBJ2-7 makes the J call doubtful. Germline V gene lookup returns CDR1 MNHEY and CDR2 SMNVEV (reference sequence). The CDR3 has 16 residues. The CDR3 spells CASSLVSSNGAYEQYF. The CDR3 DNA reads as TGTGCCAGCAGTTTAGTGTCGTCAAATGGGGCCTACGAGCAGTACTTC.

The rearrangement links TRBV19 to TRBJ1-2; 8 bases line up with TRBD1. Germline assignment: CDR1 LNHDA and CDR2 SQIVND (reference sequence). CDR3 length equals 15 residues. Trimming cost V 5 bases and J 6 bases; bases outside gene matches: 11. The CDR3 protein is CASSHGTGDLDGYTF. The CDR3 DNA is TGTGCCAGTAGTCACGGGACAGGAGACCTAGATGGCTACACCTTC.

The rearrangement joins TRBV6-5 to TRBJ1-4, with D perhaps TRBD1 (6 bases). This CDR3 contains 16 residues. Per germline, CDR1 MNHEY and CDR2 SVGAGI. Trimming removed 4 bases from V and 3 bases from J, with 15 bases in between. The CDR3 here is CASSFGFRGPNEKLFF. The CDR3 DNA sequence: TGTGCCAGCAGTTTCGGATTCAGGGGCCCTAATGAAAAACTGTTTTTT.

V and J are TRBV27 and TRBJ2-1; 8 positions agree with TRBD2. The V gene's germline CDR1 is MNHEY and CDR2 SMNVEV (reference sequence). The length of the CDR3 is 15 residues. After removal of 6 bases from V and 7 bases from J, the junction contained 11 bases not matched to a gene. The CDR3 DNA is TGTGCCAGCAGGACCGGGGGGGCAAAATGGAATGAGCAGTTCTTC. This encodes CASRTGGAKWNEQFF.

The genes are TRBV4-2 and TRBJ2-1; D possibly corresponds to TRBD2 (6 bases). The CDR3 loop spans 15 amino acids. The germline CDR1 and CDR2 sequences are LGHNA and YNFKEQ. V lost 2 bases to trimming and J lost 12 bases, with 20 bases between them. The CDR3 sequence is CASSQSGGVGDVQFF. The DNA of the CDR3 is TGTGCCAGCAGCCAATCCGGGGGAGTAGGCGATGTGCAGTTCTTC.

The chain carries TRBV7-2 and TRBJ2-7; 9 bases line up with TRBD2. V lost 3 bases, J lost 0 bases, and 6 bases stayed unmatched. The V gene's germline CDR1 is SGHTA and CDR2 FQGNSA. The CDR3 totals 16 residues. The DNA of the CDR3 is TGTGCCAGCAGCTTCAGGGGCGGGGGGGCCTCCTACGAGCAGTACTTC. Its protein product is CASSFRGGGASYEQYF.

In DNA, the CDR3 is TGCGCCAGCTGGGGCTCTGGGATGTGGGATTCACCCCTCCACTTT. Its protein product is CASWGSGMWDSPLHF. The chain recombines TRBV10-2 with TRBJ1-6; a possible D gene is TRBD1 (5 bases). The CDR3 length is 15 residues. V dropped 8 bases and J dropped 8 bases, with 19 bases sitting between them. Germline lookup yields CDR1 WSHSY and CDR2 SAAADI.

The rearrangement joins TRBV5-4 to TRBJ2-7; tentative D call: TRBD2 (6 bases). The V gene lost 6 bases and the J gene lost 7 bases, with 20 bases spanning the gap. The CDR3 consists of 14 residues. Germline CDR1 and CDR2: SGHNT and YYREEE (reference sequence). The CDR3 bases are TGTGCCAGCAATTACAGGCCGGGAGCCGCAGAGCAGTACTTC. Protein product: CASNYRPGAAEQYF. The full variable domain, with the rest looked up from reference TRBV5-4 and TRBJ2-7, is ETGVTQSPTHLIKTRGQQVTLRCSSQSGHNTVSWYQQALGQGPQFIFQYYREEENGRGNFPPRFSGLQFPNYSSELNVNALELDDSALYLCASNYRPGAAEQYFGPGTRLTVT.

The genes are TRBV10-2 and TRBJ1-5; 8 bases agree with TRBD1. J lost 0 bases, V lost 2 bases, and 12 bases had no gene match. This CDR3 is built from 19 residues. Per germline, CDR1 WSHSY and CDR2 SAAADI. The CDR3 sequence is CASSERLYRGKISNQPQHF. In nucleotides, the CDR3 is TGCGCCAGCAGTGAGAGGCTCTACAGGGGGAAAATTAGCAATCAGCCCCAGCATTTT.

The gene calls are TRBV28 and TRBJ2-7; 7 bases align to TRBD1. The CDR3 covers 15 residues. Germline V gene data show CDR1 as MDHEN and CDR2 as SYDVKM. J lost 2 bases, V lost 4 bases, and 8 bases had no gene match. The CDR3 nucleotides are TGTGCCAGCAGTTCCCTAAAAACAGGGGCCTACGAGCAGTACTTC. This sequence encodes CASSSLKTGAYEQYF.

The V and J genes are TRBV5-6 and TRBJ2-7; D ambiguous. This CDR3 has 14 residues. Trimming cost V 0 bases and J 0 bases, with 7 bases left between them. Per germline, CDR1 SGHDT and CDR2 YYEEEE. This CDR3 is CASSLALSSYEQYF. Here the CDR3 DNA reads TGTGCCAGCAGCTTGGCTCTAAGCTCCTACGAGCAGTACTTC. Full variable domain (missing parts from reference TRBV5-6 and TRBJ2-7): DAGVTQSPTHLIKTRGQQVTLRCSPKSGHDTVSWYQQALGQGPQFIFQYYEEEERQRGNFPDRFSGHQFPNYSSELNVNALLLGDSALYLCASSLALSSYEQYFGPGTRLTVT.